The 25 T cell receptor beta chains below were found in one sample sequenced in a study of shared clonotypes between healthy human individuals. Libraries were prepared by immunoSEQ multiplex PCR; TCRdb keeps only in-frame clonotypes and omits some of them. The top ten hold about 0.34% of the sample, which has more than 1,200,000 clones, around 98.5% seen once. The sample consisted of naive CD4+ T cells sorted from blood. The subset denotes: CD45RA+ positively selected. The receptors shown here come from a man aged 30-40 years in good health.

The gene calls are TRBV10-2 and TRBJ2-1; D is undetermined. V was pared by 6 bases and J by 7 bases, with 4 bases between. This CDR3 is built from 10 residues. Germline values: CDR1 WSHSY, CDR2 SAAADI. The CDR3 DNA reads as TGCGCCAGCAGGGGAAATGAGCAGTTCTTC. Translated, it gives CASRGNEQFF.

This chain connects TRBV28 to TRBJ2-4; D gene ambiguous. V lost 2 bases, J lost 0 bases, and 20 bases lay in between. CDR1 and CDR2 (germline): MDHEN, SYDVKM. CDR3 length: 19 amino acids. The DNA of the CDR3 is TGTGCCAGCAGTTTAAAAGGCAGTGCTTACTTACTAGCCAAAAACATTCAGTACTTC. Translating gives CASSLKGSAYLLAKNIQYF.

This chain uses TRBV7-2 with TRBJ2-5, with 8 bases identical to TRBD1. V was clipped by 5 bases and J by 0 bases; unmatched bases: 5. Per germline, CDR1 SGHTA and CDR2 FQGNSA. This CDR3 has 15 residues. The CDR3 region is CASSRDRMYQETQYF. Written as DNA, the CDR3 is TGTGCCAGCAGCCGGGACAGGATGTACCAAGAGACCCAGTACTTC.

Comment on this clone: Other nucleotide sequences in the sample specify the same CDR3. The CDR3 region has the DNA TGTGCCAGCAGGGTCACTAATGAAAAACTGTTTTTT. It translates to CASRVTNEKLFF. The chain has TRBV28 and TRBJ1-4, with D unclear. The germline V gene has CDR1 MDHEN and CDR2 SYDVKM. The CDR3 length is 12 residues. Trimming shortened V by 6 bases and J by 2 bases, and 4 bases separated the two germline ends.

The genes are TRBV5-1 and TRBJ2-1; D may correspond to TRBD1 or TRBD2 (5 bases each). This CDR3 region has 13 residues. Germline V gene lookup returns CDR1 SGHRS and CDR2 YFSETQ. V was cut by 4 bases and J by 8 bases, with 13 bases left in between. Here the CDR3 DNA reads TGCGCCAGCAGCCACTCGGGACGCGATGAGCAGTTCTTC. Its protein product is CASSHSGRDEQFF.

J is TRBJ2-3 and V is TRBV2; D not certain. CDR3 size: 11 residues. Germline V gives CDR1 SNHLY, CDR2 FYNNEI. V was shortened by 4 bases and J by 5 bases, with 4 bases between the two germline ends. CDR3 region: CASSAEDTQYF. The CDR3 DNA sequence: TGTGCCAGCAGTGCGGAAGATACGCAGTATTTT.

The rearrangement links TRBV25-1 to TRBJ1-1, with 10 positions matching TRBD1. The germline V gene has CDR1 MGHDK and CDR2 SYGVNS. The trim removed 5 bases at V and 0 bases at J, leaving 3 bases unmatched. The CDR3 has 15 amino acids. The CDR3 coding sequence is TGTGCCAGCAGTCCGGGACAGGGGTTGAACACTGAAGCTTTCTTT. This codes for CASSPGQGLNTEAFF.

V and J are TRBV6-6 and TRBJ1-2; 7 bases are a match to TRBD1. V was clipped by 6 bases and J by 5 bases; unmatched bases: 9. There are 14 residues in the CDR3. Germline lookup yields CDR1 MNHNY and CDR2 SVGAGI (reference sequence). The CDR3 loop is CASRSSGGSYGYTF. The CDR3 nucleotides read TGTGCCAGCAGGTCGTCAGGGGGGAGTTATGGCTACACCTTC.

V is TRBV14 and J is TRBJ2-6, with D tentatively TRBD2 (5 bases). The CDR3 sequence is 20 residues long. Germline values: CDR1 SGHDN, CDR2 FVKESK. Trimming shortened V by 2 bases and J by 0 bases, and 20 bases separated the two germline ends. For the CDR3, the DNA is TGTGCCAGCAGCCAACCGGGCCCGGGGAGTAAAATCTCTGGGGCCAACGTCCTGACTTTC. Residues: CASSQPGPGSKISGANVLTF.

The chain carries TRBV5-4 and TRBJ2-7, with TRBD2 matching 12 bases. After removal of 7 bases from V and 3 bases from J, the junction contained 8 bases not matched to a gene. The germline gives CDR1 SGHNT, CDR2 YYREEE (reference sequence). The CDR3 is 15 residues long. The CDR3 region has the DNA TGTGCCAGCCAAACGTCGACTAGCGGGGGCTACGAGCAGTACTTC. Translated: CASQTSTSGGYEQYF.

V is TRBV30 and J is TRBJ2-5, with unresolved D. Trimming pared 4 bases from V and 5 bases from J, leaving 11 bases between. The germline V gene has CDR1 GTSNPN and CDR2 SVGIG (reference sequence). The CDR3 has 12 amino acids. The CDR3 DNA reads as TGTGCCTGGACCGCCCCTACGGAGACCCAGTACTTC. This encodes CAWTAPTETQYF.

The V gene is TRBV5-1, the J gene TRBJ2-3; the D gene could be TRBD1 or TRBD2 (6 bases each). Germline values: CDR1 SGHRS, CDR2 YFSETQ. CDR3 length: 13 residues. Trimming shortened V by 0 bases and J by 15 bases, and 17 bases separated the two germline ends. The CDR3 coding sequence is TGCGCCAGCAGCTTGGGATTAGGGGGACTCATTTATTTT. It encodes CASSLGLGGLIYF.

This chain links TRBV11-2 with TRBJ2-7; TRBD1 aligns across 7 bases. The CDR3 has 14 amino acids. Germline CDR1 SGHAT, CDR2 FQNNGV. The trim removed 3 bases at V and 2 bases at J, leaving 4 bases unmatched. In DNA form, the CDR3 reads TGTGCCAGCAGCTTCACGAGGGGGCCCTACGAGCAGTACTTC. The encoded protein is CASSFTRGPYEQYF.

The V call is TRBV4-3, the J call TRBJ2-7, with D hard to call. Germline-derived CDR1 and CDR2 are LGHNA and YSLEER. There are 14 residues in the CDR3. The germline V and J ends were trimmed by 4 bases and 3 bases, with 13 bases remaining between them. CDR3 coding DNA: TGCGCCAGCAGCCGGGAAAGGGTGGACTACGAGCAGTACTTC. This encodes CASSRERVDYEQYF.

The gene calls are TRBV29-1 and TRBJ1-4; D possibly corresponds to TRBD1 (6 bases). V gave up 7 bases and J gave up 0 bases, with 15 bases separating them. The CDR3 runs 15 residues. Germline V lookup: CDR1 SQVTM, CDR2 ANQGSEA. The CDR3 region is CSARDTFATNEKLFF. CDR3 DNA: TGCAGCGCCCGGGACACCTTTGCAACTAATGAAAAACTGTTTTTT. The full variable domain, completed using reference TRBV29-1 and TRBJ1-4, is SAVISQKPSRDICQRGTSLTIQCQVDSQVTMMFWYRQQPGQSLTLIATANQGSEATYESGFVIDKFPISRPNLTFSTLTVSNMSPEDSSIYLCSARDTFATNEKLFFGSGTQLSVL.

In this sample, this clone turned up once. The V call is TRBV28, the J call TRBJ1-5, with D uncertain. Deletions cut 2 bases from V and 7 bases from J, with 21 bases between. There are 17 residues in the CDR3. Germline V lookup: CDR1 MDHEN, CDR2 SYDVKM. The CDR3 region has the DNA TGTGCCAGCAGTTTAAGTCCTCGGTGGAACCCCAGGCAGCCCCAGCATTTT. Protein sequence: CASSLSPRWNPRQPQHF. The variable domain in full, completed from reference TRBV28 and TRBJ1-5, reads DVKVTQSSRYLVKRTGEKVFLECVQDMDHENMFWYRQDPGLGLRLIYFSYDVKMKEKGDIPEGYSVSREKKERFSLILESASTNQTSMYLCASSLSPRWNPRQPQHFGDGTRLSIL.

CDR3 loop: CASSFPLYGYTF. The CDR3 bases are TGTGCCAGCAGTTTCCCCCTCTATGGCTACACCTTC. V is TRBV28 and J is TRBJ1-2; no firm D call. The germline V gene has CDR1 MDHEN and CDR2 SYDVKM. CDR3 length: 12 residues. V was cut by 3 bases and J by 4 bases, with 6 bases left in between.

The chain is built from TRBV19 and TRBJ1-1; no definite D call. The germline V gene has CDR1 LNHDA and CDR2 SQIVND (reference sequence). V was trimmed by 0 bases and J by 11 bases, leaving 19 bases between them. The CDR3 is 15 amino acids. Here the CDR3 reads CASSIDLIGVNWAFF. In DNA form, the CDR3 reads TGTGCCAGTAGTATAGATCTCATCGGGGTGAATTGGGCTTTCTTT.

The genes are TRBV7-9 and TRBJ1-5, with 8 bases fitting TRBD1. Germline V gene lookup returns CDR1 SEHNR and CDR2 FQNEAQ (reference sequence). This CDR3 contains 16 residues. V lost 1 base, J lost 8 bases, and 10 bases stayed unmatched. The CDR3 DNA sequence: TGTGCCAGCAGCTTAGACCGCAGGGGGCACGGGGAGCCCCAGCATTTT. Amino acids: CASSLDRRGHGEPQHF. The full variable domain, in which reference TRBV7-9 and TRBJ1-5 provide the parts outside the CDR3, is DTGVSQNPRHKITKRGQNVTFRCDPISEHNRLYWYRQTLGQGPEFLTYFQNEAQLEKSRLLSDRFSAERPKGSFSTLEIQRTEQGDSAMYLCASSLDRRGHGEPQHFGDGTRLSIL.

The chain combines TRBV30 with TRBJ2-2; the match to TRBD2 covers 9 bases. V trimming: 5 bases; J trimming: 8 bases; junction bases outside the gene matches: 6. CDR1 and CDR2 from the germline V gene are GTSNPN and SVGIG (reference sequence). The length of the CDR3 is 13 residues. The CDR3 here is CAWGGRARGELFF. The CDR3 DNA sequence: TGTGCCTGGGGCGGGAGGGCCCGAGGGGAGCTGTTTTTT.

This chain connects TRBV6-1 to TRBJ1-4, with 8 nucleotides matching TRBD1. Germline CDR1 is MNHNS and CDR2 is SASEGT. Germline trimming cut 7 bases from V and 5 bases from J; bases unmatched to any gene: 9. The CDR3 extends over 15 amino acids. The CDR3 nucleotides are TGTGCCAGCACAGGGGGCAGATTGTTAAATGAAAAACTGTTTTTT. Translating it yields CASTGGRLLNEKLFF.

The CDR3 protein is CASLRASGEYGYTF. The CDR3 DNA is TGTGCCTCCCTGCGGGCATCGGGAGAATATGGCTACACCTTC. The J gene is TRBJ1-2, the V gene TRBV10-3; no clear D. Germline V CDR1 and CDR2: ENHRY, SYGVKD. The length of the CDR3 is 14 residues. Trimming stripped 11 bases from V and 5 bases from J, with 21 bases between.

This rearrangement joins TRBV5-6 to TRBJ2-5, with D possibly TRBD1 on 6 matching bases. Looked up from germline, CDR1 is SGHDT and CDR2 is YYEEEE. This CDR3 region has 16 residues. V shed 1 base and J shed 5 bases, with 18 bases lying between them. This chain's CDR3 is CASSLWGAGDVETQYF. The CDR3 DNA is TGTGCCAGCAGCTTGTGGGGTGCAGGGGACGTGGAGACCCAGTACTTC.

This clone has only one observation. J is TRBJ2-2 and V is TRBV7-9, with 9 bases that match TRBD1. J gave up 3 bases and V 5 bases, and 1 base lay outside the gene matches. CDR3 length equals 14 residues. Germline lookup yields CDR1 SEHNR and CDR2 FQNEAQ (reference sequence). The CDR3 here is CASSRQGDTGELFF. CDR3 DNA: TGTGCCAGCAGCCGACAGGGGGACACCGGGGAGCTGTTTTTT.

This chain joins TRBV11-3 and TRBJ2-1, with TRBD1 matching over 7 bases. V was clipped by 5 bases and J by 6 bases; unmatched bases: 4. From germline, CDR1 is SGHNT and CDR2 YENEEA. This CDR3 comprises 13 residues. The CDR3 bases are TGTGCCAGCAGCGACCCAGGGGGCAATGAGCAGTTCTTC. Translated, it gives CASSDPGGNEQFF.